The 32 T cell receptor beta chains in this list originate from one sample, sequenced in a study of blood T cell repertoires in COVID-19. Clones were read by immunoSEQ multiplex PCR, and TCRdb kept only the in-frame ones, dropping some. The sample contains 45,000 to 60,000 clones, roughly four fifths of which appear only once. Sequencing was carried out using peripheral blood. The receptors come from a woman aged 60-75 years with acute or convalescent COVID-19.

The V gene is TRBV27, the J gene TRBJ1-2, with D possibly matching TRBD1 (6 bases). V shed 6 bases and J shed 1 base, with 24 bases lying between them. The CDR3 is 18 amino acids. CDR1 is MNHEY, CDR2 SMNVEV, per germline (reference sequence). The DNA of the CDR3 is TGTGCCAGCAGCCCTCGTACAGGGTCCCCCTCATTTAACTATGGCTACACCTTC. This translates into CASSPRTGSPSFNYGYTF.

This chain joins TRBV27 and TRBJ2-5; 13 bases fit TRBD2. With V trimmed by 3 bases and J by 5 bases, 9 bases remained unmatched. The germline V gene has CDR1 MNHEY and CDR2 SMNVEV (reference sequence). This CDR3 spans 17 amino acids. The CDR3 DNA reads as TGTGCCAGCAGTTTGGGTTGGACTAGCGGGAGTTTCGAGACCCAGTACTTC. Translation gives CASSLGWTSGSFETQYF.

This clone has just a few counts. The chain is built from TRBV6-1 and TRBJ1-4; TRBD1 might be the D (5 bases). Germline CDR1 reads MNHNS; CDR2 reads SASEGT. The ends were cut back, 4 bases at V and 3 bases at J, with 15 bases in the middle. This CDR3 spans 16 amino acids. Here the CDR3 reads CASSGSRVRANEKLFF. DNA of the CDR3: TGTGCCAGCAGTGGGAGCAGGGTTCGGGCTAATGAAAAACTGTTTTTT.

V is TRBV7-2 and J is TRBJ2-1, with 9 bases that match TRBD1. The germline gives CDR1 SGHTA, CDR2 FQGNSA. The CDR3 loop spans 15 amino acids. V was clipped by 5 bases and J by 12 bases; unmatched bases: 14. This chain's CDR3 is CASSVAGQGLHGQFF. The CDR3 DNA follows: TGTGCCAGCAGCGTGGCGGGACAGGGATTGCATGGGCAGTTCTTC.

The J gene is TRBJ1-1, the V gene TRBV2; D might be TRBD1 (5 bases). The CDR3 contains 17 residues. Trimming took 1 base from V and 0 from J, leaving 15 bases between them. Per germline, CDR1 SNHLY and CDR2 FYNNEI. This chain's CDR3 is CASSEDLGRRVNTEAFF. In DNA, the CDR3 is TGTGCCAGCAGTGAAGATTTGGGGCGCAGGGTGAACACTGAAGCTTTCTTT.

The rearrangement links TRBV18 to TRBJ1-1, with 8 bases fitting TRBD1. V gave up 5 bases and J gave up 0 bases; unmatched junction bases: 2. Germline values: CDR1 KGHSH, CDR2 LQKENI. The CDR3 loop spans 14 amino acids. DNA for the CDR3: TGTGCCAGCTCATTGGACAGGGTGAACACTGAAGCTTTCTTT. Translation gives CASSLDRVNTEAFF.

The rearrangement uses TRBV2 and TRBJ2-2; D ambiguous. The CDR3 loop spans 12 amino acids. Trimming stripped 4 bases from V and 6 bases from J, with 6 bases between. Germline assignment: CDR1 SNHLY and CDR2 FYNNEI. The CDR3 is CASSVLAGELFF. DNA of the CDR3: TGTGCCAGCAGTGTGTTAGCCGGGGAGCTGTTTTTT.

The chain employs TRBV28 and TRBJ2-5; no clear D. Germline assignment: CDR1 MDHEN and CDR2 SYDVKM. The germline V and J ends were trimmed by 5 bases and 7 bases, with 11 bases remaining between them. CDR3 size: 12 residues. In nucleotides, the CDR3 is TGTGCCAGCAGTCCCCTTAGTGGGACCCAGTACTTC. Protein product: CASSPLSGTQYF. Full variable domain (remainder filled in from reference TRBV28 and TRBJ2-5): DVKVTQSSRYLVKRTGEKVFLECVQDMDHENMFWYRQDPGLGLRLIYFSYDVKMKEKGDIPEGYSVSREKKERFSLILESASTNQTSMYLCASSPLSGTQYFGPGTRLLVL.

This chain uses TRBV30 with TRBJ1-5; TRBD1 is a possible D gene (5 bases). Per the germline V gene, CDR1 is GTSNPN and CDR2 is SVGIG (reference sequence). The CDR3 covers 13 residues. V was clipped by 5 bases and J by 1 base, with 9 bases between them. The CDR3 loop is CAWDGGSNQPQHF. The DNA of the CDR3 is TGTGCCTGGGACGGGGGGAGCAATCAGCCCCAGCATTTT. Looking up the rest from reference TRBV30 and TRBJ1-5 gives the full variable domain: SQTIHQWPATLVQPVGSPLSLECTVEGTSNPNLYWYRQAAGRGLQLLFYSVGIGQISSEVPQNLSASRPQDRQFILSSKKLLLSDSGFYLCAWDGGSNQPQHFGDGTRLSIL.

The chain employs TRBV25-1 and TRBJ2-3, with no clear D. The CDR3 runs to 11 residues. The germline V gene has CDR1 MGHDK and CDR2 SYGVNS. Trimming cost V 2 bases and J 5 bases, with 2 bases left between them. The CDR3 sequence is CASSERDTQYF. CDR3 nucleotide sequence: TGTGCCAGCAGTGAACGAGATACGCAGTATTTT.

This chain links TRBV7-2 with TRBJ1-3, with D possibly TRBD1 on 5 matching bases. The CDR3 sequence is 15 residues long. The germline CDR1 and CDR2 sequences are SGHTA and FQGNSA. Trimming took 6 bases from V and 0 from J, leaving 12 bases between them. This CDR3 is CASSHQGTSGNTIYF. In nucleotides, the CDR3 is TGTGCCAGCAGTCATCAGGGAACCTCTGGAAACACCATATATTTT.

This chain links TRBV19 with TRBJ2-1; TRBD2 matches 7 bases. J lost 1 base, V lost 4 bases, and 4 bases had no gene match. This CDR3 has 15 residues. CDR1 LNHDA and CDR2 SQIVND come from the germline V gene (reference sequence). CDR3 in amino acids: CASSTPGGSYNEQFF. CDR3 bases: TGTGCCAGTAGTACACCGGGAGGTTCCTACAATGAGCAGTTCTTC.

The chain carries TRBV3-1 (or the pseudogene TRBV3-2) and TRBJ2-3; D unresolved. Trimming pared 2 bases from V and 2 bases from J, leaving 5 bases between. CDR3 length: 13 amino acids. Germline V gene data show CDR1 as LGHDT and CDR2 as YNNKEL (reference sequence). The CDR3 region is CASSQSVTDTQYF. CDR3 nucleotide sequence: TGTGCCAGCAGCCAATCCGTCACAGATACGCAGTATTTT.

The chain links TRBV7-2 to TRBJ2-7; 8 positions agree with TRBD1. CDR3 length: 14 amino acids. The germline V gene encodes CDR1 SGHTA and CDR2 FQGNSA. V shed 1 base and J 2 bases; nucleotides not matched to a gene: 1. The CDR3, as DNA: TGTGCCAGCAGCTTAGGGACAGGGACCTACGAGCAGTACTTC. Residues: CASSLGTGTYEQYF.

V gene TRBV30 combines with J gene TRBJ2-7; D remains unclear. This CDR3 has 11 amino acids. Between the trimmed V and J ends, which lost 2 bases and 6 bases, there was a span of 8 bases. CDR1 is GTSNPN, CDR2 SVGIG, per germline (reference sequence). CDR3 sequence: CAWSPSSEQYF. CDR3 bases: TGTGCCTGGAGTCCCTCGAGCGAGCAGTACTTC.

The count of this clone is one. The rearrangement uses TRBV9 and TRBJ1-2; D gene unclear. The CDR3 is 12 amino acids. Trimming stripped 4 bases from V and 5 bases from J, with 9 bases between. Germline values: CDR1 SGDLS, CDR2 YYNGEE. DNA of the CDR3: TGTGCCAGCAGCCCAAACAGATATGGCTACACCTTC. Its translation is CASSPNRYGYTF.

V gene TRBV29-1 combines with J gene TRBJ2-7; 11 bases map to TRBD2. This CDR3 spans 11 amino acids. Unmatched junction bases numbered 1, after V lost 5 bases and J lost 7 bases. CDR1 SQVTM and CDR2 ANQGSEA come from the germline V gene. CDR3 region: CSVRLAGEQYF. CDR3 DNA: TGCAGCGTTCGACTAGCGGGGGAGCAGTACTTC.

This sequence joins TRBV28 and TRBJ2-7; 11 bases map to TRBD1. This CDR3 is built from 15 residues. V dropped 6 bases and J dropped 0; count of bases not matched to a gene: 4. From germline, CDR1 is MDHEN and CDR2 SYDVKM. In nucleotides, the CDR3 is TGTGCCAGCAGGGCCGGGACAGGGGGCTCCTACGAGCAGTACTTC. This gives the protein CASRAGTGGSYEQYF.

The V call is TRBV6-6, the J call TRBJ2-1; no clear D gene. V lost 2 bases, J lost 4 bases, and 12 bases lay in between. CDR1 is MNHNY and CDR2 is SVGAGI in the germline V gene (reference sequence). There are 15 residues in the CDR3. CDR3 amino acids: CASSYSERAYNEQFF. CDR3 DNA: TGTGCCAGCAGTTACAGCGAACGCGCATACAATGAGCAGTTCTTC.

The chain is built from TRBV25-1 and TRBJ1-6; tentatively, D is TRBD1 (5 bases). V was shortened by 1 base and J by 0 bases, with 7 bases between the two germline ends. The CDR3 is 16 residues long. Germline-derived CDR1 and CDR2 are MGHDK and SYGVNS. In nucleotides, the CDR3 is TGTGCCAGCAGTGAATGGGGGGGCTCCTATAATTCACCCCTCCACTTT. This sequence encodes CASSEWGGSYNSPLHF.

The chain uses TRBV5-6 and TRBJ1-6; 7 positions agree with TRBD1. The CDR3 totals 16 residues. The ends lost 0 bases at V and 10 bases at J; junction bases unmatched: 10. The germline gives CDR1 SGHDT, CDR2 YYEEEE. CDR3 DNA: TGTGCCAGCAGCTTGGGGCCCGGGACAGAGGGATCACCCCTCCACTTT. Amino acid sequence: CASSLGPGTEGSPLHF.

This clone was counted a single time. The chain joins TRBV28 to TRBJ2-7; D not certain. This CDR3 region has 12 residues. Germline lookup yields CDR1 MDHEN and CDR2 SYDVKM. DNA for the CDR3: TGTGTCACGGGTAATAACGTCCACGAGCAGTACTTC. This sequence encodes CVTGNNVHEQYF.

The chain carries TRBV15 and TRBJ2-3, with TRBD1 matching over 8 bases. Germline CDR1 is LNHNV and CDR2 is YYDKDF (reference sequence). This CDR3 spans 13 amino acids. The junction had 1 base not matched to a gene; V was cut back by 1 base and J by 7 bases. This chain's CDR3 is CATSRGDRNTQYF. CDR3 DNA sequence: TGTGCCACCAGCAGAGGGGACAGGAATACGCAGTATTTT.

The sample holds a few counts of this clone. V gene TRBV18 combines with J gene TRBJ2-7, with 7 nucleotides matching TRBD1. CDR1 and CDR2 (germline): KGHSH, LQKENI. Germline trimming cut 2 bases from V and 4 bases from J; bases unmatched to any gene: 5. The CDR3 is 14 amino acids. Here the CDR3 reads CASSPSGGNYEQYF. Here the CDR3 DNA reads TGTGCCAGCTCACCATCAGGGGGAAATTACGAGCAGTACTTC.

The chain employs TRBV6-1 and TRBJ1-6, with 7 positions matching TRBD1. There are 18 residues in the CDR3. Germline V gene lookup returns CDR1 MNHNS and CDR2 SASEGT. Trimming took 3 bases from V and 13 from J; bases not matched to a gene: 21. The chain's CDR3 is CASSEAGGGAVEFGPLHF. CDR3 nucleotides: TGTGCCAGCAGTGAGGCAGGAGGGGGCGCGGTCGAATTCGGGCCCCTCCACTTT.

The CDR3 DNA reads as TGTGCCATCAGTCGGACAGGGGAGGATTCACCCCTCCACTTT. Translated, it gives CAISRTGEDSPLHF. This rearrangement joins TRBV10-3 to TRBJ1-6; 9 bases fit TRBD1. This CDR3 region has 14 residues. J gave up 8 bases and V 5 bases, and 4 bases lay outside the gene matches. From germline, CDR1 is ENHRY and CDR2 SYGVKD.

V gene TRBV6-1 combines with J gene TRBJ1-2; D is possibly TRBD1 (5 bases). This CDR3 is 13 amino acids long. V lost 2 bases to trimming and J lost 4 bases, with 8 bases between them. Germline lookup yields CDR1 MNHNS and CDR2 SASEGT. Written as DNA, the CDR3 is TGTGCCAGCAGTGAACAGGGTGGCTATGGCTACACCTTC. This translates into CASSEQGGYGYTF.

The V call is TRBV15, the J call TRBJ1-6, with D possibly TRBD1 on 6 matching bases. The ends were cut back, 0 bases at V and 10 bases at J, with 16 bases in the middle. The CDR3 totals 16 residues. Germline CDR1 LNHNV, CDR2 YYDKDF (reference sequence). Written as DNA, the CDR3 is TGTGCCACCAGCAGAGATAAGGAAACAGGGCAATCACCCCTCCACTTT. It specifies CATSRDKETGQSPLHF.

The chain recombines TRBV2 with TRBJ1-1; 7 nucleotides align to TRBD1. J was trimmed by 1 base and V by 5 bases; bases with no gene match: 10. Germline V gene data show CDR1 as SNHLY and CDR2 as FYNNEI. CDR3 length: 16 amino acids. CDR3: CASSQRQGPTNTEAFF. The CDR3 coding sequence is TGTGCCAGCAGTCAAAGACAGGGCCCAACGAACACTGAAGCTTTCTTT.

The V call is TRBV10-3, the J call TRBJ1-1; TRBD1 aligns across 9 bases. Trimming took 6 bases from V and 2 from J; bases not matched to a gene: 13. The CDR3 covers 17 residues. In germline, CDR1 is ENHRY, CDR2 SYGVKD. The CDR3 nucleotides read TGTGCCATCAGCCGGGGGGGACAGGGATCAACCAACACTGAAGCTTTCTTT. This sequence encodes CAISRGGQGSTNTEAFF.

In this sample, this clone turned up once. The genes are TRBV13 and TRBJ1-2; 8 bases match TRBD1. The CDR3 runs to 15 residues. Germline CDR1 reads PRHDT; CDR2 reads FYEKMQ (reference sequence). Trimming removed 5 bases from V and 3 bases from J; junction bases left unmatched: 8. In DNA form, the CDR3 reads TGTGCCAGCAGCCAAAAGGGACAGGCCCACTATGGCTACACCTTC. It is translated as CASSQKGQAHYGYTF.

The J gene is TRBJ1-5, the V gene TRBV6-5; D uncertain. V was shortened by 2 bases and J by 6 bases, with 8 bases between the two germline ends. The CDR3 has 13 residues. Germline values: CDR1 MNHEY, CDR2 SVGAGI. The CDR3 region is CASSYDSFQPQHF. The CDR3 nucleotides read TGTGCCAGCAGTTACGACTCTTTTCAGCCCCAGCATTTT.